These 10 T cell receptor beta chains were sequenced from one sample in a study of T-cell memory formation after mild COVID-19. One entry per CDR3 protein results from TCRdb running MiXCR on the 5' RACE reads. The data hold about 150,000 distinct CDR3 sequences, with over 10% observed a single time. Sequencing was performed on PBMCs or a T cell subset sorted from them (not recorded which). The source of these receptors is a man aged 18 to 35 who had mild COVID-19 (a few samples of this study predate the infection). Cell type and time point are not known.

This clonotype was counted only a few times. The genes are TRBV12-3 or TRBV12-4 and TRBJ2-5; perhaps TRBD2 as D (5 bases). The CDR3 spans 14 residues. V dropped 2 bases and J dropped 1 base, with 8 bases sitting between them. CDR3 region: CASSLPEAQETQYF. CDR3 nucleotides: TGTGCCAGCAGTTTACCGGAGGCCCAAGAGACCCAGTACTTC.

This clonotype was counted between two and nine times. The chain employs TRBV12-3 or TRBV12-4 and TRBJ2-2; D unresolved. The CDR3 length is 14 residues. Trimming shortened V by 1 base and J by 5 bases, and 8 bases separated the two germline ends. CDR3 in amino acids: CASSLGAGTGELFF. Written as DNA, the CDR3 is TGTGCCAGCAGTTTAGGGGCCGGGACCGGGGAGCTGTTTTTT.

The chain uses TRBV27 and TRBJ2-1; 8 bases are shared with TRBD2. Looked up from germline, CDR1 is MNHEY and CDR2 is SMNVEV (reference sequence). The CDR3 contains 16 residues. V was pared by 1 base and J by 4 bases, with 6 bases of the junction left unmatched. In DNA form, the CDR3 reads TGTGCCAGCAGTTTATTCGGGGGGGCCACTTACAATGAGCAGTTCTTC. Protein sequence: CASSLFGGATYNEQFF.

The rearrangement uses TRBV20-1 and TRBJ1-2; D remains unclear. This CDR3 is built from 10 residues. The germline V gene has CDR1 DFQATT and CDR2 SNEGSKA (reference sequence). Trimming took off 5 bases at V and 2 bases at J, with 3 bases between the two ends. The CDR3, as DNA: TGCAGTGCTCCGAACTATGGCTACACCTTC. Protein product: CSAPNYGYTF.

This clonotype was found many times. The chain combines TRBV10-3 with TRBJ2-7; D uncertain. The CDR3 consists of 13 residues. The ends were cut back, 3 bases at V and 2 bases at J, with 8 bases in the middle. Germline CDR1 reads ENHRY; CDR2 reads SYGVKD. CDR3 in amino acids: CAISDGSTYEQYF. The CDR3 DNA reads TGTGCCATCAGTGACGGTAGCACCTACGAGCAGTACTTC.

The genes are TRBV7-2 and TRBJ2-5; TRBD1 matches at 7 bases. Trimming removed 6 bases from V and 5 bases from J; junction bases left unmatched: 9. CDR1 and CDR2 (germline): SGHTA, FQGNSA. There are 14 residues in the CDR3. Written as DNA, the CDR3 is TGTGCCAGCAGAGTAACAGGGGAGCGGGAGACCCAGTACTTC. Translation: CASRVTGERETQYF.

For the CDR3, the DNA is TGTGCCAGCAGTTACTCCTTTATGAACACTGAAGCTTTCTTT. It is translated as CASSYSFMNTEAFF. The chain links TRBV6-6 to TRBJ1-1; D unclear. The length of the CDR3 is 14 residues. Germline CDR1 is MNHNY and CDR2 is SVGAGI (reference sequence). The ends were cut back, 0 bases at V and 0 bases at J, with 5 bases in the middle.

This clonotype occurred a few times. The J gene is TRBJ1-2, the V gene TRBV5-5; D is uncertain. The CDR3 contains 13 residues. V was clipped by 0 bases and J by 7 bases, with 10 bases between them. Germline values: CDR1 SGHKS, CDR2 YYEKEE (reference sequence). The CDR3 here is CASSLDQPFGYTF. For the CDR3, the DNA is TGTGCCAGCAGCTTGGACCAACCGTTTGGCTACACCTTC.

The genes are TRBV5-1 and TRBJ2-7; the D is unclear. The V gene lost 0 bases and the J gene lost 4 bases, with 8 bases spanning the gap. Germline V lookup: CDR1 SGHRS, CDR2 YFSETQ. This CDR3 has 13 residues. As DNA, the CDR3 is TGCGCCAGCAGCTTGGCCAGTAGGTACGAGCAGTACTTC. Its translation is CASSLASRYEQYF.

The chain links TRBV20-1 to TRBJ2-4; D uncertain. Trimming removed 3 bases from V and 2 bases from J, with 8 bases in between. Germline CDR1 is DFQATT and CDR2 is SNEGSKA (reference sequence). CDR3 size: 13 residues. CDR3 bases: TGCAGTGCTAGCAGTGGGCCCAAAAACATTCAGTACTTC. Encoded protein: CSASSGPKNIQYF.